What follows is one T cell receptor beta chain and its context. This clone was found once. It has no known antigen specificity. No base quality values were provided; no much bigger clone lies one nucleotide off. The sample originates from a study of OX40 agonist ivuxolimab in advanced cancers. For context, the study as a whole: Ivuxolimab, which targeted the costimulatory receptor OX40 (CD134), was an agonistic, fully human IgG2 monoclonal antibody. Intravenous ivuxolimab was administered to patients every 2 weeks at six dose levels: 0.01, 0.1, 0.3, 1.5, 3 and 10 mg/kg. Peripheral TCRbeta sequencing was intended to test whether TCR sequence diversity was altered and clonal T-cell expansion was caused by ivuxolimab. Among the approximately 50 dose-escalation patients, around 20 had hepatocellular carcinoma, approximately 15 melanoma, 9 renal cell carcinoma and 9 head and neck cancer. Patients were allowed to have had prior anti-PD-1, anti-PD-L1 or anti-CTLA-4 therapy, and approximately 43% of the dose-escalation patients had previously received checkpoint inhibitors. Partial responses occurred in three dose-escalation patients, of whom one had hepatocellular carcinoma and two had cutaneous melanoma. The paper reports the monotherapy dose-escalation portion (N ≈ 50 patients) of the phase I ivuxolimab trial. The dose-escalation cohort was approximately 83% male with a mean age of around 62 years, ranging from 23 to 79.

What the authors observed across the whole study: Clonal expansion of both CD4+ and CD8+ blood T cells was observed from baseline to week 6 at doses 0.1 to 3.0 mg/kg. In the 0.1-3.0 mg/kg groups, partial responders had among the lowest normalized peripheral clonal expansion, particularly in CD8+ T cells. After ivuxolimab, expanded clones were on average more numerous among CD8+ T cells than among CD4+ T cells. Low levels of normalized T-cell clonal expansion were also seen in some nonresponding patients. Which antigens the clonally expanded peripheral T cells were specific for was not determined.

Patients with a history of autoimmune disease or receiving systemic immunosuppression were excluded from the trial. Peripheral blood for TCR sequencing was collected from all dose cohorts at baseline, on cycle 4 day 1, and on cycle 7 day 1. The samples were taken from a phase I, first-in-human, multicenter, open-label dose-escalation trial of ivuxolimab. Adults with locally advanced or metastatic melanoma, renal cell, hepatocellular, or head and neck squamous cell carcinoma were enrolled in the trial. Before TCR sequencing, CD4+ and CD8+ T cells were separately sorted from peripheral blood. The CDR3 has 15 amino acids, counting the end cysteine and phenylalanine. The read is trimmed to its CDR3 DNA, 45 bases read in frame from base 1. CDR1 SGHRS and CDR2 YFSETQ are derived from the germline V gene. V was cut back by 0 bases and J by 0 bases, leaving a gap of 7 bases between them. Genomic DNA was extracted from sorted cells for sequencing of the TCRbeta CDR3 region. The immunoSEQ Assay was used for sequencing of TCRbeta CDR3 regions. In TCRdb, the immuneACCESS table is reduced to in-frame sequences with V and J assigned. These tables do not hold every clone; where another copy was compared, an unresolved V gene accounts for under half, and the others remain unexplained. The sample table lists about 80,000 clones, 85% to 95% of them with a count of one. The ten largest clonotypes hold approximately 0.69% of the sample.

This TCR was recovered from an adult with an advanced solid tumor such as melanoma, head and neck, liver or kidney cancer. This specimen was CD4+ or CD8+ T cells sorted from blood, taken in a trial of the OX40 agonist ivuxolimab. This receptor chain uses TRBV5-1 and TRBJ2-1; the D gene identity is not certain. At the DNA level, the sequence is TGCGCCAGCAGCTTGGACGGAAACTCCTACAATGAGCAGTTCTTC. Its translation reads: CASSLDGNSYNEQFF. Outside the CDR3, residues come from the reference TRBV5-1 and TRBJ2-1 proteins, so the full variable domain is: KAGVTQTPRYLIKTRGQQVTLSCSPISGHRSVSWYQQTPGQGLQFLFEYFSETQRNKGNFPGRFSGRQFSNSRSEMNVSTLELGDSALYLCASSLDGNSYNEQFFGPGTRLTVL.